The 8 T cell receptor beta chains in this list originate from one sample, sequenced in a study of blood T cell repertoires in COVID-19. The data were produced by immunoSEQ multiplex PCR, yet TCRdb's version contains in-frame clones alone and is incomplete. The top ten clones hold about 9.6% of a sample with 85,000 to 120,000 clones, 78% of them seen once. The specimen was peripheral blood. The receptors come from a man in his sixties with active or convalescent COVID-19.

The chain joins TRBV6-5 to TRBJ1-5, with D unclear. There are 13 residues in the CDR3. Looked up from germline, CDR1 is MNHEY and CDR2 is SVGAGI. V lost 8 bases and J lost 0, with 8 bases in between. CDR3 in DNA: TGTGCCAGCGGAGGATTTAGCAATCAGCCCCAGCATTTT. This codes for CASGGFSNQPQHF.

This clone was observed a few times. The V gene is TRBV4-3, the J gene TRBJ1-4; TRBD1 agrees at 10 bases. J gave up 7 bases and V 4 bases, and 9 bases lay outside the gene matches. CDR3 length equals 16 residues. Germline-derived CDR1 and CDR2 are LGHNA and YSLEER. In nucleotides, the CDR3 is TGCGCCAGCAGCCCAAAGTGGGGACAGGGGATTGAAAAACTGTTTTTT. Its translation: CASSPKWGQGIEKLFF.

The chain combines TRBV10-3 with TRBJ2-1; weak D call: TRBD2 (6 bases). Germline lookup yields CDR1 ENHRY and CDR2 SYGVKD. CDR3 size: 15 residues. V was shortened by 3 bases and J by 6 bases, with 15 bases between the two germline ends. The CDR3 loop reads CAISDLRAGSNEQFF. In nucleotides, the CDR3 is TGTGCCATCAGTGACCTTAGGGCGGGAAGCAATGAGCAGTTCTTC.

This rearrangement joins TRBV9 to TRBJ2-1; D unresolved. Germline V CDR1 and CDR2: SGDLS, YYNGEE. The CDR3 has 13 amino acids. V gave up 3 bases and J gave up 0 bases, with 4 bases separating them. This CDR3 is CASSASSYNEQFF. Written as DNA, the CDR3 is TGTGCCAGCAGCGCTAGCTCCTACAATGAGCAGTTCTTC. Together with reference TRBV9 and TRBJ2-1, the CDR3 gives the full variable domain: DSGVTQTPKHLITATGQRVTLRCSPRSGDLSVYWYQQSLDQGLQFLIQYYNGEERAKGNILERFSAQQFPDLHSELNLSSLELGDSALYFCASSASSYNEQFFGPGTRLTVL.

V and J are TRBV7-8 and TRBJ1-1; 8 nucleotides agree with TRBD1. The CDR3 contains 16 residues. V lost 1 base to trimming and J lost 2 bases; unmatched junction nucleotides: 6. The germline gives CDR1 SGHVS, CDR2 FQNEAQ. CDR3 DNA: TGTGCCAGCAGCTTAGTTGGGACAGGCGTCAACACTGAAGCTTTCTTT. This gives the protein CASSLVGTGVNTEAFF.

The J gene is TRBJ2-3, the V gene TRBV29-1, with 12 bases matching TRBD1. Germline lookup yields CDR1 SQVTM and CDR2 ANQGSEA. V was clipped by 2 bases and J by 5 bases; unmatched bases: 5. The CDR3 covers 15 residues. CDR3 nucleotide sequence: TGCAGCGTTGAAAGGGACAGGGGGCCAGGAGATACGCAGTATTTT. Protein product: CSVERDRGPGDTQYF.

CDR3 sequence (DNA): TGTGCCAGTAGTCCCCCGGGACATCCCTCTGGGGCCAACGTCCTGACTTTC. Its translation: CASSPPGHPSGANVLTF. The rearrangement joins TRBV19 to TRBJ2-6, with D possibly being TRBD1 (6 bases). V gave up 5 bases and J gave up 0 bases, with 14 bases separating them. CDR1 LNHDA and CDR2 SQIVND come from the germline V gene (reference sequence). The length of the CDR3 is 17 residues.

Here the CDR3 reads CASSLVGTGWETQYF. The CDR3 region has the DNA TGTGCCAGCAGCTTAGTAGGGACAGGGTGGGAGACCCAGTACTTC. The chain recombines TRBV7-8 with TRBJ2-5, with TRBD1 matching over 9 bases. Germline CDR1 SGHVS, CDR2 FQNEAQ. CDR3 length equals 15 residues. The V segment lost 1 base and the J segment 5 bases; nucleotides outside the gene matches: 5. The full variable domain, with the rest looked up from reference TRBV7-8 and TRBJ2-5, is GAGVSQSPRYKVAKRGQDVALRCDPISGHVSLFWYQQALGQGPEFLTYFQNEAQLDKSGLPSDRFFAERPEGSVSTLKIQRTQQEDSAVYLCASSLVGTGWETQYFGPGTRLLVL.